Below are 12 T cell receptor beta chains sequenced from a single sample in a study of blood T cells in healthy people across ages. A J-beta primer mix and a sample-barcoded 5' primer were used in a second PCR of about 7 to 12 cycles. Each CDR3 protein gets one entry after TCRdb re-called the 5' RACE reads with MiXCR. Of more than 500,000 distinct CDR3 sequences listed, about 29% are singletons. The sample was also linked to a second study, of T cells of mothers and their children.

Input material: blood. These receptors were taken from a boy aged 2 to 9 in good health.

This clonotype was seen a handful of times. This may come from a read error, since a much larger clone is one base off. The V gene is TRBV4-3, the J gene TRBJ2-2; 8 nucleotides line up with TRBD1. Unmatched junction bases numbered 1, after V lost 2 bases and J lost 5 bases. CDR1 is LGHNA and CDR2 is YSLEER in the germline V gene. This CDR3 region has 14 residues. CDR3 nucleotide sequence: TGCGCCAGCAGCCAATGGACAGGGACCGGGGAGCTGTTTTTT. Its protein is CASSQWTGTGELFF.

The chain employs TRBV7-2 and TRBJ2-5; possibly TRBD1 for D (6 bases). Trimming pared 5 bases from V and 2 bases from J, leaving 15 bases between. This CDR3 contains 15 residues. From germline, CDR1 is SGHTA and CDR2 FQGNSA. CDR3 DNA: TGTGCCAGCAGCATACCCTACAGGGCTCAAGAGACCCAGTACTTC. Translated, it gives CASSIPYRAQETQYF.

In the case of this clonotype: An end of the junction does not agree with germline; a read error may underlie this. The V call is TRBV20-1, the J call TRBJ2-3; perhaps TRBD2 as D (5 bases). This CDR3 comprises 15 residues. The germline gives CDR1 DFQATT, CDR2 SNEGSKA (reference sequence). In nucleotides, the CDR3 is TGCAGTGCCAGAGATGGGGAGTGGGGCACAGATACGCAGTATTTT. Its protein product is CSARDGEWGTDTQYF.

With regard to this clonotype: The junction departs from germline at one end; a sequencing error may be responsible. This rearrangement joins TRBV20-1 to TRBJ2-1; 7 positions agree with TRBD1. This CDR3 has 14 residues. Germline assignment: CDR1 DFQATT and CDR2 SNEGSKA (reference sequence). CDR3 bases: TGCAGTGCTAACCCCACAGGGGTCAGTGACGGACTGTACTTC. Amino acid sequence: CSANPTGVSDGLYF.

This clonotype was counted many times. The V gene is TRBV10-2, the J gene TRBJ1-3; D gene unclear. With 4 bases removed from V and 0 bases from J, the gap between germline ends came to 10 bases. The CDR3 spans 15 residues. Germline V gene data show CDR1 as WSHSY and CDR2 as SAAADI. The DNA for the CDR3 is TGCGCCAGCAGTGGAGGGCGTCTCTCTGGAAACACCATATATTTT. This sequence encodes CASSGGRLSGNTIYF.

This rearrangement joins TRBV6-5 to TRBJ2-6, with D uncertain. Germline CDR1 MNHEY, CDR2 SVGAGI. The V end was cut by 2 bases, the J end by 2 bases, with 7 bases between. This CDR3 has 15 residues. The CDR3 bases are TGTGCCAGCAGTTACGCTGCTCCTGGGGCCAACGTCCTGACTTTC. Residues: CASSYAAPGANVLTF.

The V call is TRBV4-3, the J call TRBJ2-5, with D maybe TRBD2 (6 bases). This CDR3 region has 16 residues. V lost 1 base and J 0 bases, leaving 12 bases between the germline ends. Germline lookup yields CDR1 LGHNA and CDR2 YSLEER. The CDR3 DNA follows: TGCGCCAGCAGCCAAGGGTTTGCGGGACACCAAGAGACCCAGTACTTC. This sequence encodes CASSQGFAGHQETQYF.

The chain recombines TRBV20-1 with TRBJ2-4; 8 nucleotides match TRBD1. The J call could be wrong; TRBJ2-5 is a better fit for the DNA end. The germline gives CDR1 DFQATT, CDR2 SNEGSKA (reference sequence). This CDR3 has 15 residues. The CDR3: CSARDLGQGTETQYF. DNA of the CDR3: TGCAGTGCTAGAGATCTCGGACAGGGAACAGAGACCCAGTACTTC.

The chain employs TRBV27 and TRBJ2-4, with unresolved D. The V gene lost 4 bases and the J gene lost 8 bases, with 12 bases spanning the gap. Germline V gene data show CDR1 as MNHEY and CDR2 as SMNVEV (reference sequence). This CDR3 is 13 amino acids long. The CDR3 coding sequence is TGTGCCAGCAGTTCGGGCCGAGTAGACATTCAGTACTTC. Protein sequence: CASSSGRVDIQYF.

Turning to this clonotype: One end of the junction is discordant with germline, which a read error may explain. This chain joins TRBV12-3 or TRBV12-4 and TRBJ2-1; TRBD2 matches at 7 bases. The CDR3 extends over 14 amino acids. The CDR3 reads CASSPSGSYNGQFF. The CDR3 DNA is TGTGCCAGCAGTCCTAGCGGCTCCTACAATGGGCAGTTCTTC.

This clonotype appeared a few times. V usage is TRBV4-1 and J usage is TRBJ2-7; weak D call: TRBD2 (6 bases). V lost 2 bases and J 2 bases, leaving 10 bases between the germline ends. Germline V lookup: CDR1 MGHRA, CDR2 YSYEKL. The CDR3 totals 14 residues. The CDR3 DNA follows: TGCGCCAGCAGCCAATTTGGGGGGACCTACGAGCAGTACTTC. Encoded protein: CASSQFGGTYEQYF.

The V call is TRBV20-1, the J call TRBJ1-2; weak D call: TRBD1 (6 bases). This CDR3 is built from 13 residues. CDR1 DFQATT and CDR2 SNEGSKA come from the germline V gene (reference sequence). V shed 4 bases and J shed 4 bases, with 13 bases lying between them. This CDR3 reads CSAIPGQRYGYTF. CDR3 nucleotide sequence: TGCAGTGCTATACCAGGACAGCGCTATGGCTACACCTTC.